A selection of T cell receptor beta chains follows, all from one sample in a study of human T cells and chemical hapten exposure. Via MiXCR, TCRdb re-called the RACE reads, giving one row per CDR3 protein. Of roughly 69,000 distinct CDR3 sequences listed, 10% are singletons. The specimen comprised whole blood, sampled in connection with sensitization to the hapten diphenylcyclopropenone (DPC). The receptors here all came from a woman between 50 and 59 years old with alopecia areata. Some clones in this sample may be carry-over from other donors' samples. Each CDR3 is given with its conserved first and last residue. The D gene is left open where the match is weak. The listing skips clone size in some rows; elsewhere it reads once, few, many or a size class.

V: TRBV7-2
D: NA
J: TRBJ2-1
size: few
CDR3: CASSPEGAGYNEQFF

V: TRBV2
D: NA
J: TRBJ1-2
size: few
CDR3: CASTAGGYGYTF

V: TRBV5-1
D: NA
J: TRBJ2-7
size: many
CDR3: CASSWTLWREGGEQYF

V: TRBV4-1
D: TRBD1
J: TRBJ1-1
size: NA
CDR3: CASSHDRDRAPEAFF

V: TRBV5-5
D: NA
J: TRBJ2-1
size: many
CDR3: CASSSSLGTLPVEQFF

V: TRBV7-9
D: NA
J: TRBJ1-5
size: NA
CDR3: CASSLAGFNQPQHF

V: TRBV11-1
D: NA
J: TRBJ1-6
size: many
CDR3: CASSINRASPLHF

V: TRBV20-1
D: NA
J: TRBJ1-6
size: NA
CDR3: CSADTWGEDSPLHF

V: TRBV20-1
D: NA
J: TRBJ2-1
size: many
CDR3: CSARENEQFF

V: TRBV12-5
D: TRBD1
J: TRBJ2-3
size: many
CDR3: CASGLPGQALSDTQYF

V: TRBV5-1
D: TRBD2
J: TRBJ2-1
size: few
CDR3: CASSYRPGGSSYNEQFF

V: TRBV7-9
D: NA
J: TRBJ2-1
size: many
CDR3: CASSSLADNEQFF

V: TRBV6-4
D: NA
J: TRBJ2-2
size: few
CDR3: CASSDGNTGELFF

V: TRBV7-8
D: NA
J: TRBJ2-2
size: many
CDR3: CASSPLVRGAVNTGELFF

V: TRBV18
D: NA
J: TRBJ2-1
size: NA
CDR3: CASSPPHLSYNEQFF

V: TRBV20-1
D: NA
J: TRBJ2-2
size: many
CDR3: CSAPGSGNTGELFF

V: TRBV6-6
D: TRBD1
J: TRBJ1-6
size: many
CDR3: CASSYMTGGSSYNSPLHF

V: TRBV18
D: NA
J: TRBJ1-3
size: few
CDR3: CASSPPTASGNTIYF

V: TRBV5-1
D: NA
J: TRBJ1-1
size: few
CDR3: CASSLRQGWEAFF

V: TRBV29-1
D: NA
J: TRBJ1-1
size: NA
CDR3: CSVEDSRRNEAFF

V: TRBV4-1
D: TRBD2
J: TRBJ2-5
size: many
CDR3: CASSQVPGGGETQYF

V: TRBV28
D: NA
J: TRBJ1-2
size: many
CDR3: CASRPHGGRGYTF

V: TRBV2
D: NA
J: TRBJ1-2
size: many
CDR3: CASSETGVTGSNYGYTF

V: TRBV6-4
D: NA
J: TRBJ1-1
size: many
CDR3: CASSDGRGTEAFF

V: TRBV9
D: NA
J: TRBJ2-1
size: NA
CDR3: CASSVVSGGHNEQFF

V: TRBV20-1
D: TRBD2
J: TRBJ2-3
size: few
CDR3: CSARELAVTTDTQYF